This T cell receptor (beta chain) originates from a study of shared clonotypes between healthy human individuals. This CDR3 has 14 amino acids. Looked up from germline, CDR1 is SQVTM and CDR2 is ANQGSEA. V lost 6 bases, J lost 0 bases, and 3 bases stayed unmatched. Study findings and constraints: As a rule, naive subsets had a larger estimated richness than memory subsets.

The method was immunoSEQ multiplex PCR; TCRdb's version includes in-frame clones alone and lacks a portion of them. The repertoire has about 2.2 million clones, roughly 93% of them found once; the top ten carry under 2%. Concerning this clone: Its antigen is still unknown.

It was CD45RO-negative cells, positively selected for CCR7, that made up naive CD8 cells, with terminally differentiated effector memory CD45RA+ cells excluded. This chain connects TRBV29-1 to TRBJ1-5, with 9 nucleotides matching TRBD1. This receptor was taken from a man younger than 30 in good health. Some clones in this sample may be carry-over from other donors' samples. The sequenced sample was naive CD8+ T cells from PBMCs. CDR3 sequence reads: CSVGDRDSNQPQHF. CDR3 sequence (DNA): TGCAGCGTGGGGGACAGGGATAGCAATCAGCCCCAGCATTTT.